This T cell receptor beta chain was observed in a study of PD-1 blockade in classical Hodgkin lymphoma. Worth noting for this clone: As yet, its antigen is unknown.

The repertoire was sequenced with immunoSEQ multiplex PCR; TCRdb's copy has only in-frame clones and lacks some. The repertoire has roughly 46,000 clones, approximately 76% of them found once; the top ten carry roughly 12%. As for time point: cycle 4 day 1 (C4D1), after around six weeks of nivolumab. Patients all relapsed after autologous stem cell transplantation, and there was variation in brentuximab vedotin exposure. Findings and limits, study-wide: Patients newly diagnosed and complete responders had comparable baseline diversity.

The length of the CDR3 is 16 residues. Germline values: CDR1 MNHNS, CDR2 SASEGT. V gave up 2 bases and J gave up 6 bases, with 18 bases separating them. The gene calls are TRBV6-1 and TRBJ2-3; D is possibly TRBD1 or TRBD2 (7 bases each). This sequence originates from a human donor with classical Hodgkin lymphoma. The sample here was peripheral blood mononuclear cells (PBMCs), taken before the fourth cycle of nivolumab. The CDR3 region is CASSERGRGSFDTQYF. DNA of the CDR3: TGTGCCAGCAGTGAAAGGGGGCGCGGGAGTTTTGATACGCAGTATTTT.